The 3 T cell receptor beta chains given below trace back to one sample, sequenced in a study of blood T cell repertoires in COVID-19. Produced via immunoSEQ multiplex PCR; TCRdb's table is partial and in-frame only. The table lists 200,000 to 300,000 clones, approximately 90% of them singletons. The sample was peripheral blood. The receptors were gathered from a man in his 60s who had recovered from COVID-19.

The chain carries TRBV5-1 and TRBJ1-1, with D tentatively TRBD1 (6 bases). V was clipped by 4 bases and J by 0 bases, with 16 bases between them. In germline, CDR1 is SGHRS, CDR2 YFSETQ. The CDR3 sequence is 16 residues long. The CDR3 DNA reads as TGCGCCAGCAGCCGCATCGGACAGTCCATGAACACTGAAGCTTTCTTT. Protein product: CASSRIGQSMNTEAFF.

On this clone itself: Different DNA sequences within this sample yield the same CDR3. The chain links TRBV9 to TRBJ2-2; D gene ambiguous. Trimming left V 0 bases short and J 4 bases short, with 4 bases between. CDR1 is SGDLS, CDR2 YYNGEE, per germline. The CDR3 is 13 amino acids. This CDR3 reads CASSVVVTGELFF. CDR3 bases: TGTGCCAGCAGCGTAGTAGTCACCGGGGAGCTGTTTTTT.

This clone was seen a handful of times. The J gene is TRBJ2-1, the V gene TRBV5-1; 9 bases fit TRBD2. V dropped 1 base and J dropped 5; count of bases not matched to a gene: 4. The CDR3 spans 15 residues. Germline CDR1 SGHRS, CDR2 YFSETQ. CDR3 in amino acids: CASSLRAGGNNEQFF. The CDR3 nucleotides read TGCGCCAGCAGCTTGCGAGCGGGGGGAAACAATGAGCAGTTCTTC. Full variable domain (missing parts from reference TRBV5-1 and TRBJ2-1): KAGVTQTPRYLIKTRGQQVTLSCSPISGHRSVSWYQQTPGQGLQFLFEYFSETQRNKGNFPGRFSGRQFSNSRSEMNVSTLELGDSALYLCASSLRAGGNNEQFFGPGTRLTVL.